The 18 T cell receptor beta chains given below trace back to one sample, sequenced in a study of T cells in Graves' hyperthyroidism and ophthalmopathy. The investigators amplified TCR beta CDR3 regions from RNA transcripts. An initial round of RT-PCR targeting the TCR CDR3 relied on the HTBI primer set. Each CDR3 protein is one row after TCRdb ran MiXCR on the multiplex PCR reads. The sample holds about half a million distinct CDR3 sequences, less than 25% seen once. The sequencing sample was made of blood. These receptors were obtained from a man younger than 35 with Graves' hyperthyroidism.

This clonotype was counted many times. This CDR3 reads CASSRDGRDGNTIYF. CDR3 nucleotides: TGTGCCAGCAGCCGGGATGGCAGGGATGGAAACACCATATATTTT. The chain is built from TRBV4-2 and TRBJ1-3, with D perhaps TRBD1 (5 bases). Trimming shortened V by 4 bases and J by 3 bases, and 13 bases separated the two germline ends. Germline V gives CDR1 LGHNA, CDR2 YNFKEQ. There are 15 residues in the CDR3.

As regards this clonotype: A much bigger clone sits one base away, suggesting this may be a read error. The chain employs TRBV20-1 and TRBJ2-7; D possibly matches TRBD1 or TRBD2 (6 bases each). The CDR3 consists of 13 residues. Germline V CDR1 and CDR2: DFQATT, SNEGSKA (reference sequence). CDR3: CGVVPGAGYGQYF. CDR3 nucleotide sequence: TGCGGAGTGGTGCCGGGGGCAGGGTACGGGCAGTACTTC.

The rearrangement uses TRBV2 and TRBJ1-6; no clear D. The CDR3 is 16 amino acids. Looked up from germline, CDR1 is SNHLY and CDR2 is FYNNEI. V lost 4 bases and J 6 bases, leaving 16 bases between the germline ends. The CDR3 is CASSGIGRALNSPLHF. The DNA of the CDR3 is TGTGCCAGCAGTGGTATAGGGAGGGCCCTTAATTCACCCCTCCACTTT.

V and J are TRBV7-3 and TRBJ1-3; TRBD1 matches 7 bases. V gave up 4 bases and J gave up 1 base; unmatched junction bases: 4. The V gene's germline CDR1 is SGHTA and CDR2 FQGTGA. The CDR3 covers 15 residues. CDR3 residues: CASSSYRGSGNTIYF. The DNA for the CDR3 is TGTGCCAGCAGCTCTTACAGGGGTTCTGGAAACACCATATATTTT. The whole variable domain, remainder taken from reference TRBV7-3 and TRBJ1-3, is GAGVSQTPSNKVTEKGKYVELRCDPISGHTALYWYRQSLGQGPEFLIYFQGTGAADDSGLPNDRFFAVRPEGSVSTLKIQRTERGDSAVYLCASSSYRGSGNTIYFGEGSWLTVV.

This clonotype was counted ten times or more. The gene calls are TRBV12-3 or TRBV12-4 and TRBJ1-2, with D unresolved. The V end was cut by 3 bases, the J end by 4 bases, with 3 bases between. The CDR3 extends over 11 amino acids. The CDR3 region has the DNA TGTGCCAGCAGTTTTGGCTATGGCTACACCTTC. Amino acid sequence: CASSFGYGYTF.

This clonotype has at least ten counts. The V gene is TRBV7-9, the J gene TRBJ2-7, with D tentatively TRBD1 or TRBD2 (5 bases each). CDR3 size: 13 residues. Germline values: CDR1 SEHNR, CDR2 FQNEAQ (reference sequence). V lost 6 bases, J lost 6 bases, and 15 bases lay in between. The CDR3 sequence: CASSWDGVSEQYF. DNA for the CDR3: TGTGCCAGCAGTTGGGACGGGGTTTCCGAGCAGTACTTC.

This chain connects TRBV4-1 to TRBJ2-5, with D perhaps TRBD2 (6 bases). The V gene's germline CDR1 is MGHRA and CDR2 YSYEKL. Trimming took off 0 bases at V and 4 bases at J, with 12 bases between the two ends. The CDR3 loop spans 15 amino acids. In DNA form, the CDR3 reads TGCGCCAGCAGCCAAGATACGGCGGGGCTAGAGACCCAGTACTTC. Amino acids: CASSQDTAGLETQYF.

This clonotype was detected ten times or more. The chain recombines TRBV5-1 with TRBJ1-1, with D unclear. Trimming pared 1 base from V and 1 base from J, leaving 8 bases between. The CDR3 length is 14 residues. The germline CDR1 and CDR2 sequences are SGHRS and YFSETQ. The CDR3 loop is CASSLLHGNTEAFF. CDR3 nucleotides: TGCGCCAGCAGCTTGTTACACGGGAACACTGAAGCTTTCTTT.

This clonotype occurred many times. V and J are TRBV20-1 and TRBJ1-2; TRBD1 agrees at 9 bases. Germline V gene data show CDR1 as DFQATT and CDR2 as SNEGSKA (reference sequence). This CDR3 region has 19 residues. V lost 3 bases, J lost 2 bases, and 19 bases stayed unmatched. This chain's CDR3 is CSASTGTGTARLRNYGYTF. In DNA form, the CDR3 reads TGCAGTGCTAGCACCGGGACAGGGACGGCACGATTAAGAAACTATGGCTACACCTTC.

For this clonotype: It may be a read error: a sequence one base away is much more abundant. The rearrangement uses TRBV6-4 and TRBJ2-7, with unresolved D. CDR3 size: 11 residues. Germline CDR1 and CDR2: MRHNA and SNTAGT. This CDR3 reads CASNDNYEQYF. The CDR3 region has the DNA TGTGCCAGCAATGACAACTACGAGCAGTACTTC.

Turning to this clonotype: At one end the junction does not follow the germline gene, possibly because of a read error. This chain uses TRBV11-2 with TRBJ1-1; D is uncertain. The CDR3 loop spans 13 amino acids. CDR1 and CDR2 from the germline V gene are SGHAT and FQNNGV. Here the CDR3 reads CTSSFRVWLQAFF. CDR3 nucleotide sequence: TGTACCAGCAGCTTCAGAGTCTGGCTACAAGCTTTCTTT.

This clonotype was seen a single time. The genes are TRBV6-1 and TRBJ2-5; D perhaps matches TRBD2 (6 bases). The V and J ends lost 5 bases and 6 bases respectively, with 13 bases between them. The CDR3 covers 13 residues. Looked up from germline, CDR1 is MNHNS and CDR2 is SASEGT. The CDR3 sequence: CASSRLGSQTQYF. As DNA, the CDR3 is TGTGCCAGCAGTCGACTAGGCTCCCAGACCCAGTACTTC.

The V gene is TRBV6-2 or TRBV6-3, the J gene TRBJ2-7, with D unclear. Trimming removed 0 bases from V and 2 bases from J, with 17 bases in between. The CDR3 is 17 amino acids. Germline-derived CDR1 and CDR2 are MNHEY and SVGEGT. The CDR3, as DNA: TGTGCCAGCAGTTACTCGGTTTATGGCGGTCTCCCCTACGAGCAGTACTTC. Protein product: CASSYSVYGGLPYEQYF.

This clonotype was counted at least ten times. The chain carries TRBV20-1 and TRBJ1-5; no definite D call. Trimming pared 0 bases from V and 2 bases from J, leaving 11 bases between. This CDR3 comprises 15 residues. Germline loops: CDR1 DFQATT, CDR2 SNEGSKA (reference sequence). CDR3 DNA: TGCAGTGCTAGAGAGGCGGTAAGCGGCAATCAGCCCCAGCATTTT. It yields the protein CSAREAVSGNQPQHF.

The rearrangement joins TRBV7-2 to TRBJ2-6, with 9 bases that match TRBD2. The junction had 3 bases not matched to a gene; V was cut back by 3 bases and J by 0 bases. This CDR3 spans 17 amino acids. CDR1 SGHTA and CDR2 FQGNSA come from the germline V gene. CDR3 sequence (DNA): TGTGCCAGCAGCTTGCGGGGGGGCAACTCTGGGGCCAACGTCCTGACTTTC. Amino acids: CASSLRGGNSGANVLTF.

This clonotype was seen ten or more times. V usage is TRBV7-6 and J usage is TRBJ1-1; D remains ambiguous. Germline V lookup: CDR1 SGHVS, CDR2 FNYEAQ. Trimming took 4 bases from V and 7 from J, leaving 13 bases between them. This CDR3 region has 13 residues. CDR3 coding DNA: TGTGCCAGCAGCTCCAACACCGCGGGTGAAGCTTTCTTT. Protein product: CASSSNTAGEAFF.

The chain carries TRBV30 and TRBJ2-5; D is ambiguous. Germline V lookup: CDR1 GTSNPN, CDR2 SVGIG (reference sequence). The V end lost 0 bases, the J end lost 5 bases, and 10 bases lay between the germline ends. The CDR3 is made up of 13 amino acids. The CDR3 reads CAWSVDPAETQYF. The DNA for the CDR3 is TGTGCCTGGAGTGTGGACCCTGCGGAGACCCAGTACTTC.

This clonotype was seen at least ten times. One end of the junction does not line up with germline, which may come from a read error. The rearrangement joins TRBV19 to TRBJ1-1, with TRBD1 as a possible D gene (6 bases). Germline CDR1 LNHDA, CDR2 SQIVND (reference sequence). There are 14 residues in the CDR3. DNA of the CDR3: TGTGCCAGTAGCAGGATAGGGGGGAACACAGAAGCTTTCTTT. Amino acid sequence: CASSRIGGNTEAFF.